A selection of T cell receptor beta chains follows, all from one sample in a study of T-cell memory formation after mild COVID-19. TCRdb re-called the 5' RACE reads through MiXCR, storing one row per CDR3 protein. The data show over 400,000 distinct CDR3 sequences, less than 25% seen once. The sample comprised PBMCs or a T cell subset sorted from them (not recorded which). The receptor source for this set is an adult woman who had mild COVID-19 (a few samples of this study predate the infection). Cell type and time point are not known. Both conserved end residues are part of each CDR3.

CDR3 protein	V gene	J gene
CASSLGGGSGELFF	TRBV7-8	TRBJ2-2
CASTTGTSGSRRDTQYF	TRBV7-4	TRBJ2-3
CSARDLETQYF	TRBV20-1	TRBJ2-5
CASSGRRQGRYEQYF	TRBV5-6	TRBJ2-7
CSASRSGRQETQYF	TRBV20-1	TRBJ2-5
CSARDQGTGNEKLFF	TRBV20-1	TRBJ1-4
CASSPSGTSYHNEQFF	TRBV5-1	TRBJ2-1
CATSRDRGISTDTQYF	TRBV15	TRBJ2-3
CASSYRVPTDTQYF	TRBV6-5	TRBJ2-3
CASSSNPGQTDEKLFF	TRBV7-9	TRBJ1-4
CASSLRLAGDHYEQYF	TRBV12-3/TRBV12-4	TRBJ2-7
CASSQQGTTDTQYF	TRBV3-1	TRBJ2-3
CATSEALSGTGELFF	TRBV24-1	TRBJ2-2
CAISESKETQYF	TRBV10-3	TRBJ2-5
CASGPLGGYNEQFF	TRBV7-9	TRBJ2-1
CASSYRDTKETQYF	TRBV6-6	TRBJ2-5
CASSFGVGQGMNTEAFF	TRBV27	TRBJ1-1
CASSVRGRGPEAFF	TRBV7-2	TRBJ1-1
CASSQGDVRNQPQHF	TRBV3-1	TRBJ1-5
CASSYRQGQGPRSTEAFF	TRBV5-5	TRBJ1-1
CSARVAGLTEAFF	TRBV20-1	TRBJ1-1
CASSLNAGVDEQFF	TRBV12-3/TRBV12-4	TRBJ2-1
CASSPNRQGGTPLHF	TRBV3-1	TRBJ1-6
CASSYSSMRYGYTF	TRBV6-5	TRBJ1-2
CASRLAGTVNEKLFF	TRBV13	TRBJ1-4
CSAREHSNYGYTF	TRBV29-1	TRBJ1-2
CASSYSILRSDKEDEQFF	TRBV6-5	TRBJ2-1
CASRSREGTYEQYF	TRBV6-1	TRBJ2-7
CASSLGALRGQDTQYF	TRBV7-6	TRBJ2-3
CASSQVGGSYGYTF	TRBV3-1	TRBJ1-2
CASSPRGSHATDTQYF	TRBV7-8	TRBJ2-3
CASSLDRIRPIEQFF	TRBV7-9	TRBJ2-1
CASSLGEVEQFF	TRBV9	TRBJ2-1
CASSGAGTRGSNEQFF	TRBV2	TRBJ2-1
CASSEVPRTDTQYF	TRBV6-1	TRBJ2-3
CASRPPGVQGSYEQYF	TRBV6-5	TRBJ2-7
CASSGTGPGYTF	TRBV5-6	TRBJ1-2
CASSQGASHDGYTF	TRBV12-3/TRBV12-4	TRBJ1-2
CASSYGQGKMSGNTIYF	TRBV7-9	TRBJ1-3
CASSAGLQSGANVLTF	TRBV19	TRBJ2-6
CASSLGVENTEAFF	TRBV5-1	TRBJ1-1
CASRSLVGLAGESYQETQYF	TRBV7-9	TRBJ2-5
CASSQESLPGLYREGYTF	TRBV4-1	TRBJ1-2
CASSPPDSEQYF	TRBV4-1	TRBJ2-7
CASRRAGDPSYNEQFF	TRBV6-5	TRBJ2-1
CASRSLQGAEQYF	TRBV2	TRBJ2-7